The 12 T cell receptor beta chains reported below all come from one sample, sequenced in a study of cytotoxic CD8 clonotypes in ibrutinib-treated CLL. The table came from immunoSEQ multiplex PCR; TCRdb's copy has only in-frame clones and leaves some out. Here the sample spans over 45,000 clones, roughly 54% being singletons. Sequences were derived from PBMCs, sampled at disease progression, from a patient treated with ibrutinib. The source of these receptors is a human donor with chronic lymphocytic leukemia.

The V and J genes are TRBV28 and TRBJ2-2, with unresolved D. The CDR3 is made up of 17 amino acids. Germline V lookup: CDR1 MDHEN, CDR2 SYDVKM. V lost 4 bases and J 1 base, leaving 16 bases between the germline ends. The CDR3 DNA reads as TGTGCCAGCAGTTCGCGCTCCGGTATCTTGAACACCGGGGAGCTGTTTTTT. It specifies CASSSRSGILNTGELFF.

This clone was found once. The genes are TRBV27 and TRBJ2-1; the match to TRBD2 covers 7 bases. Looked up from germline, CDR1 is MNHEY and CDR2 is SMNVEV (reference sequence). The J segment lost 4 bases and the V segment lost 2 bases, leaving 8 bases of the junction unmatched. The CDR3 spans 16 residues. In DNA, the CDR3 is TGTGCCAGCAGTTTAATCTCCCAGCGGGGATACAATGAGCAGTTCTTC. This sequence encodes CASSLISQRGYNEQFF.

This clone was detected a few times. The chain employs TRBV30 and TRBJ2-2; TRBD1 is a possible D gene (6 bases). Germline CDR1 GTSNPN, CDR2 SVGIG (reference sequence). The CDR3 is 16 residues long. The ends were cut back, 4 bases at V and 3 bases at J, with 18 bases in the middle. The CDR3 loop reads CAWMFAQGRDTGELFF. CDR3 DNA sequence: TGTGCCTGGATGTTCGCACAGGGCAGGGACACCGGGGAGCTGTTTTTT.

This chain links TRBV28 with TRBJ1-1; D unclear. The CDR3 extends over 13 amino acids. The ends were cut back, 3 bases at V and 4 bases at J, with 9 bases in the middle. From germline, CDR1 is MDHEN and CDR2 SYDVKM. In nucleotides, the CDR3 is TGTGCCAGCAGTTTGAGGTACAGCACTGAAGCTTTCTTT. This sequence encodes CASSLRYSTEAFF.

The chain couples TRBV9 to TRBJ1-1; perhaps TRBD1 as D (5 bases). The CDR3 loop spans 13 amino acids. The germline CDR1 and CDR2 sequences are SGDLS and YYNGEE. Trimming pared 5 bases from V and 6 bases from J, leaving 14 bases between. Written as DNA, the CDR3 is TGTGCCAGCAGTAACAGGATTCGGGCTGAAGCTTTCTTT. Protein: CASSNRIRAEAFF.

This rearrangement joins TRBV2 to TRBJ2-1; possibly TRBD1 for D (6 bases). Trimming took off 7 bases at V and 5 bases at J, with 9 bases between the two ends. Germline V lookup: CDR1 SNHLY, CDR2 FYNNEI. CDR3 length equals 12 residues. The CDR3 DNA is TGTGCCAGCAAGAGACAGGACAATGAGCAGTTCTTC. Translated, it gives CASKRQDNEQFF.

The rearrangement uses TRBV29-1 and TRBJ2-5, with TRBD2 identical over 8 bases. Germline values: CDR1 SQVTM, CDR2 ANQGSEA. The V and J ends lost 1 base and 4 bases, in that order; junction bases with no gene match: 2. CDR3 size: 13 residues. This chain's CDR3 is CSVEGLAGETQYF. The DNA for the CDR3 is TGCAGCGTTGAAGGGCTAGCGGGAGAGACCCAGTACTTC. Full variable domain (rest looked up from reference TRBV29-1 and TRBJ2-5): SAVISQKPSRDICQRGTSLTIQCQVDSQVTMMFWYRQQPGQSLTLIATANQGSEATYESGFVIDKFPISRPNLTFSTLTVSNMSPEDSSIYLCSVEGLAGETQYFGPGTRLLVL.

This clone was found once. V is TRBV29-1 and J is TRBJ1-2; TRBD1 might be the D (6 bases). CDR1 is SQVTM and CDR2 is ANQGSEA in the germline V gene. The CDR3 is 17 residues long. Trimming took off 5 bases at V and 3 bases at J, with 25 bases between the two ends. DNA for the CDR3: TGCAGCGTTTCGAGGGCAGGGGACACTCGAGGCTACTATGGCTACACCTTC. Residues: CSVSRAGDTRGYYGYTF.

The rearrangement links TRBV6-5 to TRBJ1-2, with D unclear. Trimming removed 8 bases at V and 4 bases at J, with 11 bases between. Germline V gene sequence: CDR1 MNHEY, CDR2 SVGAGI. The CDR3 runs 12 residues. The CDR3 loop reads CASCNSRYGYTF. CDR3 nucleotide sequence: TGTGCCAGCTGTAACAGCCGCTATGGCTACACCTTC.

This clone was seen only a few times. V gene TRBV27 combines with J gene TRBJ2-5; D unclear. The CDR3 loop spans 14 amino acids. V was trimmed by 4 bases and J by 2 bases, leaving 11 bases between them. Looked up from germline, CDR1 is MNHEY and CDR2 is SMNVEV (reference sequence). The chain's CDR3 is CASSSYQSQETQYF. As DNA, the CDR3 is TGTGCCAGCAGTTCCTACCAGAGTCAAGAGACCCAGTACTTC.

The chain carries TRBV11-2 and TRBJ1-2, with D unclear. Germline V gene sequence: CDR1 SGHAT, CDR2 FQNNGV. The CDR3 loop spans 14 amino acids. The ends were cut back, 2 bases at V and 4 bases at J, with 11 bases in the middle. CDR3 bases: TGTGCCAGCAGCTTAACAGAGGTTGGCTATGGCTACACCTTC. Translated, it gives CASSLTEVGYGYTF. Filled out from reference TRBV11-2 and TRBJ1-2, the complete variable domain reads EAGVAQSPRYKIIEKRQSVAFWCNPISGHATLYWYQQILGQGPKLLIQFQNNGVVDDSQLPKDRFSAERLKGVDSTLKIQPAKLEDSAVYLCASSLTEVGYGYTFGSGTRLTVV.

The chain recombines TRBV6-5 with TRBJ2-7; TRBD1 matches 7 bases. This CDR3 contains 14 residues. V gave up 5 bases and J gave up 2 bases; unmatched junction bases: 6. Germline assignment: CDR1 MNHEY and CDR2 SVGAGI. CDR3: CASSGSTGPYEQYF. In DNA, the CDR3 is TGTGCCAGCAGTGGATCGACAGGGCCCTACGAGCAGTACTTC.